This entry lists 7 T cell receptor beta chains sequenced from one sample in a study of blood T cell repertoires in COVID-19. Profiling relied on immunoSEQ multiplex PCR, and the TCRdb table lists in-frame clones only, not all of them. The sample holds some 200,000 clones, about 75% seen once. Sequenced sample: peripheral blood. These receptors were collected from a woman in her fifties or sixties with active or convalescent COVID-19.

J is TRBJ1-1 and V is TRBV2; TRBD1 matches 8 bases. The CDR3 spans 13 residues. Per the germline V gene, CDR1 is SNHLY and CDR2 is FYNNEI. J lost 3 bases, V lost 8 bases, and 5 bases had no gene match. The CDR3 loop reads CASEGQEHTEAFF. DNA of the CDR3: TGTGCCAGCGAGGGACAGGAGCACACTGAAGCTTTCTTT. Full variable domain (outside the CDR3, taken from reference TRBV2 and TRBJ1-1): EPEVTQTPSHQVTQMGQEVILRCVPISNHLYFYWYRQILGQKVEFLVSFYNNEISEKSEIFDDQFSVERPDGSNFTLKIRSTKLEDSAMYFCASEGQEHTEAFFGQGTRLTVV.

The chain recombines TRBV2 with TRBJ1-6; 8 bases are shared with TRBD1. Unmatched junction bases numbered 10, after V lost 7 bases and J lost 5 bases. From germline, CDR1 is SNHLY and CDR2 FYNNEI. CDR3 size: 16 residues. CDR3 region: CASMEAGGTNNSPLHF. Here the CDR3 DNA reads TGTGCCAGCATGGAGGCAGGGGGCACGAATAATTCACCCCTCCACTTT.

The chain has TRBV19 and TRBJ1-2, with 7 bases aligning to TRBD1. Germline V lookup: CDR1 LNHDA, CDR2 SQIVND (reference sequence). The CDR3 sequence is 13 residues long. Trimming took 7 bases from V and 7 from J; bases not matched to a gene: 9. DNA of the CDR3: TGTGCCAGTACCAACACAGGGGTGGGTGGCTACACCTTC. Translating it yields CASTNTGVGGYTF.

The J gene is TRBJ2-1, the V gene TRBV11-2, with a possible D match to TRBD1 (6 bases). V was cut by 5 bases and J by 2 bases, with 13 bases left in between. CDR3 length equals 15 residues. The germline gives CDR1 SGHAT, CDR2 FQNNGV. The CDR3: CASSPSGQTYNEQFF. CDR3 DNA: TGTGCCAGCAGCCCGTCAGGACAGACCTACAATGAGCAGTTCTTC. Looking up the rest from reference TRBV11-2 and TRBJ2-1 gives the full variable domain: EAGVAQSPRYKIIEKRQSVAFWCNPISGHATLYWYQQILGQGPKLLIQFQNNGVVDDSQLPKDRFSAERLKGVDSTLKIQPAKLEDSAVYLCASSPSGQTYNEQFFGPGTRLTVL.

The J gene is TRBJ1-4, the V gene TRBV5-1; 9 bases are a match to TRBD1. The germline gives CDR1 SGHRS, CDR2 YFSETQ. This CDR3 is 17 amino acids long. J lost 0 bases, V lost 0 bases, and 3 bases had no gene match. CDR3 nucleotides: TGCGCCAGCAGCTTGGGGGACAGGGCAGCAACTAATGAAAAACTGTTTTTT. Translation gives CASSLGDRAATNEKLFF. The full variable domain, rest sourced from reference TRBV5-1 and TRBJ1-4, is KAGVTQTPRYLIKTRGQQVTLSCSPISGHRSVSWYQQTPGQGLQFLFEYFSETQRNKGNFPGRFSGRQFSNSRSEMNVSTLELGDSALYLCASSLGDRAATNEKLFFGSGTQLSVL.

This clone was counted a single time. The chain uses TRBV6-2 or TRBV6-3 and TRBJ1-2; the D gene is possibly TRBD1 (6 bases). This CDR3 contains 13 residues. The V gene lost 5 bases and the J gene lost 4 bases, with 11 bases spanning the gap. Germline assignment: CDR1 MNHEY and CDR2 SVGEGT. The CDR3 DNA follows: TGTGCCAGCAGTCAACAGGGACGCTATGGCTACACCTTC. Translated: CASSQQGRYGYTF.

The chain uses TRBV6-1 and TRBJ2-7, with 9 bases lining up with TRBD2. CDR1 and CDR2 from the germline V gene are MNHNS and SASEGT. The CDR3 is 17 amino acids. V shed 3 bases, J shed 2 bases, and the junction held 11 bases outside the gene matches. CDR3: CASSEALSGGIPYEQYF. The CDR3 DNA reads TGTGCCAGCAGTGAGGCGCTCAGCGGGGGGATTCCCTACGAGCAGTACTTC.